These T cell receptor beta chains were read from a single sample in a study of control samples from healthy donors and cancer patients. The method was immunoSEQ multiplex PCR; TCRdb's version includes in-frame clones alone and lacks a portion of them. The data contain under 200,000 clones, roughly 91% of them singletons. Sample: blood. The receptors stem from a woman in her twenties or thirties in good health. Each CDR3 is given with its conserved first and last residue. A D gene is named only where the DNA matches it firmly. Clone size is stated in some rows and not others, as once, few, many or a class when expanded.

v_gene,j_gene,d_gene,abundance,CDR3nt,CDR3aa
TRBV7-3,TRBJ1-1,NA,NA,TGTGCCAGCAGCTTAACGGGCACCGGGGACACTGAAGCTTTCTTT,CASSLTGTGDTEAFF
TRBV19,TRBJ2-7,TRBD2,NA,TGTGCCAGTAGTATCACTAGCGGGGGCTCCTACGAGCAGTACTTC,CASSITSGGSYEQYF
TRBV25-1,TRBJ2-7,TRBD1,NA,TGTGCCAGCAGTGAAGCCGGGACAGGGCATTACGAGCAGTACTTC,CASSEAGTGHYEQYF
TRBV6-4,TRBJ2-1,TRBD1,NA,TGTGCCAGCAGTGAGGACAGGGGGACTTACAATGAGCAGTTCTTC,CASSEDRGTYNEQFF
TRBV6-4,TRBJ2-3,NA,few,TGTGCCAGCAGTCCAAGACCCGACACAGATACGCAGTATTTT,CASSPRPDTDTQYF
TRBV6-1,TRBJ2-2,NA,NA,TGTGCCAGCAGTGACAGGGGTTACACCGGGGAGCTGTTTTTT,CASSDRGYTGELFF
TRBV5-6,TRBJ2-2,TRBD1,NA,TGTGCCAGCAGCATAGGGACAGGGCCCGGGGAGCTGTTTTTT,CASSIGTGPGELFF
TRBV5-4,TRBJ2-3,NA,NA,TGTGCCAGCAGCTGGAACACAGATACGCAGTATTTT,CASSWNTDTQYF
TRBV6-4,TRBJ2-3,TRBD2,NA,TGTGCCAGCAGTCCTAGCGGGGGGGGCGCAGATACGCAGTATTTT,CASSPSGGGADTQYF
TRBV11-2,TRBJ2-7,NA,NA,TGTGCCAGCAGCTCAGGCGGCTACGAGCAGTACTTC,CASSSGGYEQYF
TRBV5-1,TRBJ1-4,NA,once,TGCGCCAGCAGCTTGTCGGTCCGTGGTGAAAAACTGTTTTTT,CASSLSVRGEKLFF
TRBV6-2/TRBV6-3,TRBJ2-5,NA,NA,TGTGCCAGCAGTTACCGGCGGCAAGAGACCCAGTACTTC,CASSYRRQETQYF
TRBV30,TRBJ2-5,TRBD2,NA,TGTGCCTGGAGTGTACCCGGGACTAGCGGGCAAGAGACCCAGTACTTC,CAWSVPGTSGQETQYF
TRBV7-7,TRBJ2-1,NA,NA,TGTGCTAGCAGCCCTGGACAGGGAGGGTCCTACAATGAGCAGTTCTTC,CASSPGQGGSYNEQFF
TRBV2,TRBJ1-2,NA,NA,TGTGCCAGCAGGACTAGGGGGGCGAGCTATGGCTACACCTTC,CASRTRGASYGYTF
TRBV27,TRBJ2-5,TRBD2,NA,TGTGCCAGCAGTTCCTCAGCGGGAGGAGGGGAGACCCAGTACTTC,CASSSSAGGGETQYF
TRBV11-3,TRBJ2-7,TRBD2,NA,TGTGCCAGCAGCTTAGAGGGACTAGCGGGAGATGAGCAGTACTTC,CASSLEGLAGDEQYF
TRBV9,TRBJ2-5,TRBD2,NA,TGTGCCAGCAGCCCCACTAGCGGGGGGGCTGAGACCCAGTACTTC,CASSPTSGGAETQYF
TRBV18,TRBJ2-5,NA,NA,TGTGCCAGCTCACCATCCTGGGGGAAAGAGACCCAGTACTTC,CASSPSWGKETQYF
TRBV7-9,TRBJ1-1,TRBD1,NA,TGTGCCAGCAGCTTATCTGGACAGGGCGGGACTGAAGCTTTCTTT,CASSLSGQGGTEAFF
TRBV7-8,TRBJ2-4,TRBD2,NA,TGTGCCAGCAGCCTAGCGGGGCCCAAAAACATTCAGTACTTC,CASSLAGPKNIQYF
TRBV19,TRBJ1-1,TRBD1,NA,TGTGCCAGTAGTATCCCCGGGACAGGGCAGGGCGAAGCTTTCTTT,CASSIPGTGQGEAFF
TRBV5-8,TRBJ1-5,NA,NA,TGTGCCAGCAGCTTGTCCGGGAATAGCAATCAGCCCCAGCATTTT,CASSLSGNSNQPQHF
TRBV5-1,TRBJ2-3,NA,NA,TGCGCCAGCAGCTTGGGCGGGACCACAGATACGCAGTATTTT,CASSLGGTTDTQYF
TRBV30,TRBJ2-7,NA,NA,TGTGCCTGGAGTGACAGGGTCGGATACGAGCAGTACTTC,CAWSDRVGYEQYF
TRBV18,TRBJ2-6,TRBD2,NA,TGTGCCAGCTCACCACCGGGGGGGGCTGGGGCCAACGTCCTGACTTTC,CASSPPGGAGANVLTF
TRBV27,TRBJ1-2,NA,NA,TGTGCCAGCAGTTTATCAGGCAGGGGCTATGGCTACACCTTC,CASSLSGRGYGYTF
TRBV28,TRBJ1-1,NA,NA,TGTGCCAGCATTCTGAACACTGAAGCTTTCTTT,CASILNTEAFF
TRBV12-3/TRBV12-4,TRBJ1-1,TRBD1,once,TGTGCCAGCAGTCCCGACAGGGCGGCTGAAGCTTTCTTT,CASSPDRAAEAFF
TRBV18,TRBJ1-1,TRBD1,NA,TGTGCCAGCTCACAAGGGACAGTGAACACTGAAGCTTTCTTT,CASSQGTVNTEAFF
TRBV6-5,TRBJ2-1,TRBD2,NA,TGTGCCAGCAGGACCGGGGGGGGGAATGAGCAGTTCTTC,CASRTGGGNEQFF
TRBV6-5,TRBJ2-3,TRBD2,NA,TGTGCCAGCAGTCCGACTAGCGGGGGGGTGGATACGCAGTATTTT,CASSPTSGGVDTQYF
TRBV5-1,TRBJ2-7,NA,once,TGCGCCAGCAGCTCGGACACCTACGAGCAGTACTTC,CASSSDTYEQYF
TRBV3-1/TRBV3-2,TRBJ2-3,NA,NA,TGTGCCAGCAGCCGGGGACTTACTAGCACAGATACGCAGTATTTT,CASSRGLTSTDTQYF
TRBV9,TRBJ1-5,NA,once,TGTGCCAGCAGTCCTAATACAGGTAGCAATCAGCCCCAGCATTTT,CASSPNTGSNQPQHF
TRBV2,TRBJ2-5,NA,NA,TGTGCCAGCAGTGATGAGGGGCTCCAGCAAGAGACCCAGTACTTC,CASSDEGLQQETQYF
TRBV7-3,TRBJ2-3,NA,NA,TGTGCCAGCAGCCCCTGGCAGGGGACAGATACGCAGTATTTT,CASSPWQGTDTQYF
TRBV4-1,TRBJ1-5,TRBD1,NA,TGCGCCAGCAGCCTGACAGGGCTAAGCAATCAGCCCCAGCATTTT,CASSLTGLSNQPQHF
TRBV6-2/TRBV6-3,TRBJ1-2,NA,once,TGTGCCAGCAGTTCTGAGGGGAATGGCTACACCTTC,CASSSEGNGYTF
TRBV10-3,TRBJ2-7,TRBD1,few,TGTGCCATCAGCCCCGGGACAGGGGGCCCCTACGAGCAGTACTTC,CAISPGTGGPYEQYF
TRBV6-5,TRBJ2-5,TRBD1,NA,TGTGCCAGCAGAGCCACCAGGGGGCGTCGGGAGACCCAGTACTTC,CASRATRGRRETQYF
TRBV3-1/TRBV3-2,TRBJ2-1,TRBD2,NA,TGTGCCAGCAGCCAAGGGGGTAGCGGGAGGGCGAATGAGCAGTTCTTC,CASSQGGSGRANEQFF
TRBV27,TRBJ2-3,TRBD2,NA,TGTGCCAGCAGAAAGACTAGCGGAAAAGATACGCAGTATTTT,CASRKTSGKDTQYF
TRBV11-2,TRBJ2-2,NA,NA,TGTGCCAGCAGCTTGCGGGGACTGAACACCGGGGAGCTGTTTTTT,CASSLRGLNTGELFF
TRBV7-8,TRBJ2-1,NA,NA,TGTGCCAGCAGCCCCAGGGGTACGGATAACAATGAGCAGTTCTTC,CASSPRGTDNNEQFF
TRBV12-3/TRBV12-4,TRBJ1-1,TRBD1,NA,TGTGCCGTACGACAGGGGTCGAACACTGAAGCTTTCTTT,CAVRQGSNTEAFF
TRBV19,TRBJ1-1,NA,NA,TGTGCCAGTAGACGCCAAACTGAAGCTTTCTTT,CASRRQTEAFF
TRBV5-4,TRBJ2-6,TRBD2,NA,TGTGCCAGCAGCTTAGCGGGAGCTGGGGCCAACGTCCTGACTTTC,CASSLAGAGANVLTF
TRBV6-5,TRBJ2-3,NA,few,TGTGCCAGCAGTTACGACAGCGGTAGCACAGATACGCAGTATTTT,CASSYDSGSTDTQYF
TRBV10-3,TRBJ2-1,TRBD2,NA,TGTGCCATCTCCTCTAGCGGGAGGTTCAATGAGCAGTTCTTC,CAISSSGRFNEQFF
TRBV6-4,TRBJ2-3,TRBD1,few,TGTGCCAGCAGTGGGACAGGGGGCACAGATACGCAGTATTTT,CASSGTGGTDTQYF
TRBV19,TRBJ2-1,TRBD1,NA,TGTGCCAGTAGTAGGCAGGGGGAAAACAATGAGCAGTTCTTC,CASSRQGENNEQFF
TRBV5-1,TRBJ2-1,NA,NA,TGCGCCAGCAGCTTGCCTCAGATGAGCTCCTACAATGAGCAGTTCTTC,CASSLPQMSSYNEQFF
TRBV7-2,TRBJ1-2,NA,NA,TGTGCCAGCAGCTTAGGGCGGACTAACTATGGCTACACCTTC,CASSLGRTNYGYTF
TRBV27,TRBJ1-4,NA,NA,TGTGCCAGCAGTTCGGTACAAGCTAATGAAAAACTGTTTTTT,CASSSVQANEKLFF